This TCR beta chain derives from a study of T-cell memory formation after mild COVID-19 (dated by TCRdb to the early 2020s). Study-wide context: TCR sequence clusters from the two donors were largely donor specific. In a couple of donors, T-cell clones that expanded and contracted after mild COVID-19 were followed by sequencing TCRalpha and TCRbeta repertoires longitudinally. The cohort was made up of two young adult volunteers, one female and one male, who were previously healthy.

CDR1 and CDR2, per the germline V gene, are SGDLS and YYNGEE. Ends trimmed: V by 2 bases, J by 2 bases; bases unmatched to a gene: 6. Spanning cysteine to phenylalanine, the CDR3 consists of 17 amino acids. The retained sequence is limited to the CDR3, 51 bases, with the frame set at the first base. PBMCs were isolated by Ficoll-Paque density gradient centrifugation. Sequencer: Illumina NovaSeq 6000. cDNA libraries for TCRalpha and TCRbeta were prepared by 5'RACE using constant-segment primers, with sample barcodes and unique molecular identifiers added. RNA was extracted from every sample with Trizol reagent. Libraries were amplified in two PCR steps, with a second sample barcode and Illumina TruSeq adapters added in the second step. The libraries were sequenced on an Illumina NovaSeq using 2 x 150 bp paired-end reads. The authors' pipeline ran thus. Reads were demultiplexed and collapsed into UMI-guided consensus sequences with migec v1.2.7. Using mixcr v2.1.11, UMI consensuses were aligned to TRA and TRB V and J templates and then assembled into clonotypes. Clonotypes were classified as expanded or contracted when called significant by both edgeR and NoisET, with noise models trained on biological replicates. For edgeR calls, the thresholds were a false discovery rate-adjusted p below 0.01 and a log2 fold-change of 1. PCA with hierarchical clustering of max-normalized trajectories of the 1000 most abundant clonotypes was used as exploratory dynamics analysis. Each responding clone was given a CD4 or CD8 phenotype based on the CD4+ and CD8+ repertoires, which had been sequenced separately. Starting from the raw public reads, TCRdb applied fastp trimming at Q25, assembled clones with MiXCR and retained in-frame beta chains. Here each entry gathers all rows of one CDR3 protein and keeps the most common genes and DNA. None of the V and J calls come from the authors' own analysis; TCRdb made them. Counted in this sample were roughly 350,000 distinct CDR3 sequences; 25% to 30% of them appeared once. The biggest ten clones account for less than 15% of the sample.

On this clonotype itself: Its cognate antigen has yet to be identified. No much larger clone exists at a distance of one base, and base qualities are not known.

Study-wide findings and limitations: Contracting CD4+ clones were located mainly in the CM and EM memory subsets, whereas CD8+ clones were found to be enriched in EMRA. Whether the second-wave clones peaking on day 37 were SARS-CoV-2 specific was not confirmed. Some responding clones were detected in pre-infection memory, which suggested that pre-existing cross-reactive memory T cells had joined the SARS-CoV-2 response. Balanced CD4/CD8 phenotypes were observed for clones contracting from day 15 to 85, whereas a bias towards CD4+ was observed for a second wave of clones expanding from day 15 to 37. The study covered only a couple of mild cases, and larger cohorts including severe cases with pre-infection samples were considered necessary.

What was sequenced was PBMCs or a T cell subset sorted from them (not recorded which). This sequence uses TRBV9 and TRBJ2-1; TRBD2 aligns with 11 central bases. The source is an adult woman who had mild COVID-19 (a few samples of this study predate the infection). The sample titles of this study are shuffled in the database, so cell type and time point are left out; the donor was told from shared clones. This receptor carries the CDR3 CASSVGSGRAPYNEQFF. The nucleotide sequence reads as follows: TGTGCCAGCAGCGTGGGTAGCGGGAGGGCCCCCTACAATGAGCAGTTCTTC.